These 16 T cell receptor beta chains were sequenced from one sample in a study of blood T cell repertoires in COVID-19. This table comes from immunoSEQ multiplex PCR, and its TCRdb copy is limited to in-frame clones, with some not included. The sample records 200,000 to 300,000 clones, approximately 91% being singletons. Sequencing used peripheral blood. Source of these receptors: a woman aged 25-40 years with acute or convalescent COVID-19.

This clone was seen only a few times. V and J are TRBV7-2 and TRBJ2-7; perhaps TRBD2 as D (6 bases). The V gene's germline CDR1 is SGHTA and CDR2 FQGNSA. V was pared by 3 bases and J by 7 bases, with 16 bases between. There are 14 residues in the CDR3. The CDR3 DNA sequence: TGTGCCAGCAGCTTTGTGGATACAAGCGGGGAGCAGTACTTC. Amino acids: CASSFVDTSGEQYF.

The chain joins TRBV6-5 to TRBJ1-2; TRBD1 is a possible D gene (6 bases). This CDR3 has 13 amino acids. The germline V and J ends were trimmed by 6 bases and 7 bases, with 15 bases remaining between them. Germline loops: CDR1 MNHEY, CDR2 SVGAGI. The CDR3 protein is CASRRQDRIGYTF. The CDR3 region has the DNA TGTGCCAGCAGGAGACAGGACCGGATTGGCTACACCTTC.

The rearrangement joins TRBV7-9 to TRBJ1-2; TRBD1 matches at 12 bases. CDR1 and CDR2 (germline): SEHNR, FQNEAQ (reference sequence). CDR3 length: 15 amino acids. Trimming removed 4 bases from V and 8 bases from J; junction bases left unmatched: 8. CDR3 loop: CASSSPGQGAVGYTF. CDR3 bases: TGTGCCAGCAGCTCGCCGGGACAGGGGGCGGTGGGCTACACCTTC.

The chain recombines TRBV18 with TRBJ2-7; no clear D. The CDR3 has 12 residues. Trimming pared 1 base from V and 3 bases from J, leaving 4 bases between. Germline V lookup: CDR1 KGHSH, CDR2 LQKENI. The CDR3 reads CASSPRHYEQYF. DNA for the CDR3: TGTGCCAGCTCACCACGGCACTACGAGCAGTACTTC.

This clone was seen only once. V gene TRBV19 combines with J gene TRBJ1-2; no reliable D call. V was pared by 4 bases and J by 4 bases, with 4 bases between. The CDR3 covers 11 residues. CDR1 LNHDA and CDR2 SQIVND come from the germline V gene (reference sequence). CDR3 amino acids: CASSRAYGYTF. The CDR3 nucleotides are TGTGCCAGTAGTAGGGCCTATGGCTACACCTTC. The complete variable domain, with remaining parts taken from reference TRBV19 and TRBJ1-2, reads DGGITQSPKYLFRKEGQNVTLSCEQNLNHDAMYWYRQDPGQGLRLIYYSQIVNDFQKGDIAEGYSVSREKKESFPLTVTSAQKNPTAFYLCASSRAYGYTFGSGTRLTVV.

The rearrangement links TRBV29-1 to TRBJ2-2; D call uncertain. Per germline, CDR1 SQVTM and CDR2 ANQGSEA. The length of the CDR3 is 14 residues. V lost 0 bases, J lost 2 bases, and 7 bases lay in between. CDR3 DNA: TGCAGCGTTGAAGATCGTTCTAACACCGGGGAGCTGTTTTTT. It encodes CSVEDRSNTGELFF.

This rearrangement joins TRBV25-1 to TRBJ2-7; perhaps TRBD2 as D (6 bases). CDR3 size: 14 residues. Germline values: CDR1 MGHDK, CDR2 SYGVNS. Trimming stripped 2 bases from V and 4 bases from J, with 12 bases between. Here the CDR3 DNA reads TGTGCCAGCAGTGAAATGGCGGGAACGTACGAGCAGTACTTC. Protein sequence: CASSEMAGTYEQYF.

This clone has a handful of counts. V usage is TRBV19 and J usage is TRBJ1-2; D perhaps matches TRBD1 (6 bases). Between the trimmed V and J ends, which lost 3 bases and 1 base, there was a span of 12 bases. In germline, CDR1 is LNHDA, CDR2 SQIVND (reference sequence). The CDR3 length is 15 residues. The chain's CDR3 is CASSIEGQFNYGYTF. The CDR3 nucleotides read TGTGCCAGTAGTATTGAAGGACAGTTTAACTATGGCTACACCTTC.

The rearrangement uses TRBV19 and TRBJ2-2, with 12 positions matching TRBD1. V was pared by 4 bases and J by 4 bases, with 10 bases of the junction left unmatched. Looked up from germline, CDR1 is LNHDA and CDR2 is SQIVND (reference sequence). CDR3 length: 18 residues. The chain's CDR3 is CASSRGTGGAAGTGELFF. The CDR3 nucleotides read TGTGCCAGTAGTAGGGGGACAGGGGGCGCAGCGGGCACCGGGGAGCTGTTTTTT.

This chain links TRBV24-1 with TRBJ1-1; D gene unclear. The CDR3 runs 12 residues. V gave up 7 bases and J gave up 8 bases, with 13 bases separating them. Germline V gives CDR1 KGHDR, CDR2 SFDVKD. In DNA, the CDR3 is TGTGCCACCAGAGGGCGCGCGGGGGAAGCTTTCTTT. Protein sequence: CATRGRAGEAFF.

The chain is built from TRBV29-1 and TRBJ2-3; D might be TRBD1 (5 bases). V lost 7 bases, J lost 3 bases, and 8 bases lay in between. CDR3 size: 11 residues. The germline V gene encodes CDR1 SQVTM and CDR2 ANQGSEA. The CDR3: CSAAGTDTQYF. In DNA, the CDR3 is TGCAGCGCCGCAGGGACAGATACGCAGTATTTT.

This chain uses TRBV9 with TRBJ1-3, with D possibly matching TRBD1 (5 bases). The CDR3 spans 15 residues. The V end lost 4 bases, the J end lost 0 bases, and 11 bases lay between the germline ends. The V gene's germline CDR1 is SGDLS and CDR2 YYNGEE. The CDR3 DNA reads as TGTGCCAGCAGCCCCCTAGGGGTCTCTGGAAACACCATATATTTT. Protein product: CASSPLGVSGNTIYF.

The rearrangement joins TRBV13 to TRBJ2-7; D gene unclear. V was trimmed by 5 bases and J by 0 bases, leaving 11 bases between them. Germline V gene sequence: CDR1 PRHDT, CDR2 FYEKMQ (reference sequence). This CDR3 comprises 14 residues. For the CDR3, the DNA is TGTGCCAGCAGCCCGAACCGCTACTCCTACGAGCAGTACTTC. Encoded protein: CASSPNRYSYEQYF.

This chain uses TRBV28 with TRBJ1-1; possible D gene TRBD1, 5 bases. Germline CDR1 reads MDHEN; CDR2 reads SYDVKM. Trimming cost V 6 bases and J 7 bases, with 18 bases left between them. The CDR3 contains 14 residues. Here the CDR3 reads CASSPGMGGGEAFF. CDR3 sequence (DNA): TGTGCCAGCAGCCCCGGGATGGGGGGGGGTGAAGCTTTCTTT.

The rearrangement links TRBV5-1 to TRBJ2-3; 12 nucleotides line up with TRBD2. The CDR3 covers 15 residues. The V gene end was trimmed by 4 bases and the J gene end by 3 bases; junction bases not matched to a gene: 3. Germline CDR1 reads SGHRS; CDR2 reads YFSETQ. The CDR3 DNA follows: TGCGCCAGCAGCACTAGCGGGAGGAAGACAGATACGCAGTATTTT. It translates to CASSTSGRKTDTQYF.

The chain employs TRBV19 and TRBJ1-5; TRBD1 agrees at 8 bases. Germline-derived CDR1 and CDR2 are LNHDA and SQIVND (reference sequence). V shed 3 bases and J 2 bases; nucleotides not matched to a gene: 3. The CDR3 totals 15 residues. This CDR3 reads CASSIQGAGNQPQHF. The CDR3 nucleotides are TGTGCCAGTAGTATTCAGGGGGCCGGCAATCAGCCCCAGCATTTT.